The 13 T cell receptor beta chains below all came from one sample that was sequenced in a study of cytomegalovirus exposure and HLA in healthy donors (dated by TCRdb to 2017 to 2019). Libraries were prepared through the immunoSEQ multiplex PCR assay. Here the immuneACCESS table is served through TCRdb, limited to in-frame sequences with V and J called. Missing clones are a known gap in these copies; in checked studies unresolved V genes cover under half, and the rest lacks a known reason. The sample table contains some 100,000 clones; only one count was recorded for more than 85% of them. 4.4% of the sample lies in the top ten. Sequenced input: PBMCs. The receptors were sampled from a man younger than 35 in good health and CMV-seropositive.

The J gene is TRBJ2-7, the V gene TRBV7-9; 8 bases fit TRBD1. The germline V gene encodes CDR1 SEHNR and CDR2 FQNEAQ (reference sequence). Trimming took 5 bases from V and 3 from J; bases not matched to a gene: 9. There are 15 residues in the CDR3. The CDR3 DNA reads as TGTGCCAGCAGCCGCGGACAGGGAGGAGACTACGAGCAGTACTTC. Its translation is CASSRGQGGDYEQYF.

Here the CDR3 reads CASSQGRDYLYEQYF. The CDR3 DNA follows: TGTGCCAGCAGCCAGGGGCGGGACTACCTCTACGAGCAGTACTTC. The V call is TRBV6-5, the J call TRBJ2-7, with D perhaps TRBD2 (7 bases). V gave up 6 bases and J gave up 3 bases, with 18 bases separating them. The CDR3 runs 15 residues. Germline CDR1 is MNHEY and CDR2 is SVGAGI.

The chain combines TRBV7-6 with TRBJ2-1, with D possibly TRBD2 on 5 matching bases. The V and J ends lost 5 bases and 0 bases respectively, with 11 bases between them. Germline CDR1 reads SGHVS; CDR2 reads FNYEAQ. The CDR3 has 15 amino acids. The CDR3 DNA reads TGTGCCAGCAGCCGGGAACGGAGCTCCTACAATGAGCAGTTCTTC. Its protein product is CASSRERSSYNEQFF. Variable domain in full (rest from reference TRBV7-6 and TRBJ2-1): GAGVSQSPRYKVTKRGQDVALRCDPISGHVSLYWYRQALGQGPEFLTYFNYEAQQDKSGLPNDRFSAERPEGSISTLTIQRTEQRDSAMYRCASSRERSSYNEQFFGPGTRLTVL.

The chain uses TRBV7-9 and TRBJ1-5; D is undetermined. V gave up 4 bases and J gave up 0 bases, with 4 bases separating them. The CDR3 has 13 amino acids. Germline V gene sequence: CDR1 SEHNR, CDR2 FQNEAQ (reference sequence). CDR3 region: CASSSYSNQPQHF. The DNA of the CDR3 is TGTGCCAGCAGCTCCTATAGCAATCAGCCCCAGCATTTT. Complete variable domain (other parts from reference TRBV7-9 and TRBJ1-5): DTGVSQNPRHKITKRGQNVTFRCDPISEHNRLYWYRQTLGQGPEFLTYFQNEAQLEKSRLLSDRFSAERPKGSFSTLEIQRTEQGDSAMYLCASSSYSNQPQHFGDGTRLSIL.

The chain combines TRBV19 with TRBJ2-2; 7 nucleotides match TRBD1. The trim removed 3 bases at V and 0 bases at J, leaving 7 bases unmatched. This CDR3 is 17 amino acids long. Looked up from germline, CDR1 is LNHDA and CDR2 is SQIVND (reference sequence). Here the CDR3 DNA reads TGTGCCAGTAGTATTTGGGTAGGACAGGCGAACACCGGGGAGCTGTTTTTT. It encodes CASSIWVGQANTGELFF. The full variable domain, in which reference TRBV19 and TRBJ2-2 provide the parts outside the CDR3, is DGGITQSPKYLFRKEGQNVTLSCEQNLNHDAMYWYRQDPGQGLRLIYYSQIVNDFQKGDIAEGYSVSREKKESFPLTVTSAQKNPTAFYLCASSIWVGQANTGELFFGEGSRLTVL.

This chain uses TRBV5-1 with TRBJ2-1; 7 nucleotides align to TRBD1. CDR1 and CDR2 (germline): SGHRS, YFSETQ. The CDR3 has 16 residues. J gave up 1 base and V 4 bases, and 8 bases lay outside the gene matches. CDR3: CASSTLTGTSYNEQFF. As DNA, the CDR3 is TGCGCCAGCAGCACCCTGACAGGGACATCCTACAATGAGCAGTTCTTC.

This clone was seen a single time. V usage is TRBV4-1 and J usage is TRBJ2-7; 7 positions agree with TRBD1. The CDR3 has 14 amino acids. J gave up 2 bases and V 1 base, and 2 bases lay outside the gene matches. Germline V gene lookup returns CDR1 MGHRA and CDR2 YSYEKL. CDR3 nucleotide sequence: TGCGCCAGCAGCCAAGTAGACAGGGCCTACGAGCAGTACTTC. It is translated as CASSQVDRAYEQYF.

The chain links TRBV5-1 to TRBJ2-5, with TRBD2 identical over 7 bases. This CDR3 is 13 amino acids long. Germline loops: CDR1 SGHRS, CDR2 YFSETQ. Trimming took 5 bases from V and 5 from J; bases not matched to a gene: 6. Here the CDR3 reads CASSFSGGETQYF. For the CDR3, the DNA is TGCGCCAGCAGTTTTTCCGGGGGGGAGACCCAGTACTTC. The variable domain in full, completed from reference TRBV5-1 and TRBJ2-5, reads KAGVTQTPRYLIKTRGQQVTLSCSPISGHRSVSWYQQTPGQGLQFLFEYFSETQRNKGNFPGRFSGRQFSNSRSEMNVSTLELGDSALYLCASSFSGGETQYFGPGTRLLVL.

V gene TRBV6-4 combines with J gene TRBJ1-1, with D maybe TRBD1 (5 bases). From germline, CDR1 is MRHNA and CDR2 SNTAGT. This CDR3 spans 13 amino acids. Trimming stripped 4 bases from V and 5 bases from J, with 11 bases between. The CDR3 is CASSATGGTEAFF. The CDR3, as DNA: TGTGCCAGCAGTGCAACAGGTGGAACTGAAGCTTTCTTT.

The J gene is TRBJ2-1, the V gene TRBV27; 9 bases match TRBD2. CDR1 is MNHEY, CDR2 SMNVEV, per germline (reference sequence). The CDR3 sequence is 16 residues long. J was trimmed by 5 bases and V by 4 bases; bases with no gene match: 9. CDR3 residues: CASSYLPSGADNEQFF. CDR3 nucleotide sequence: TGTGCCAGCAGTTACCTCCCTAGCGGGGCGGACAATGAGCAGTTCTTC.

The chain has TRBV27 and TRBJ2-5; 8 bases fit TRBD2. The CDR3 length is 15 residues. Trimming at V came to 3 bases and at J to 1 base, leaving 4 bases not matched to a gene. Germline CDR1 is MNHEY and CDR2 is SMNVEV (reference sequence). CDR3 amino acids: CASSFSRGAQETQYF. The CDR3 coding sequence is TGTGCCAGCAGTTTTTCGCGGGGGGCCCAAGAGACCCAGTACTTC.

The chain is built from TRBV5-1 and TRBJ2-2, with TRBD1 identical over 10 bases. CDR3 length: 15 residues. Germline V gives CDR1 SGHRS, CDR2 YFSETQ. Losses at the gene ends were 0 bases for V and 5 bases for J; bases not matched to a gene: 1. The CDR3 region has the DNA TGCGCCAGCAGCTTGGGACAGGGGGCAACCGGGGAGCTGTTTTTT. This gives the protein CASSLGQGATGELFF.

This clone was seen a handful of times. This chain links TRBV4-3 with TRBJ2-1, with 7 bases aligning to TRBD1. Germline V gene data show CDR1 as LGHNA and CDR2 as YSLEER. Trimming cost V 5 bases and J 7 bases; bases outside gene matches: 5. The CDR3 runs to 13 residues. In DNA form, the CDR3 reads TGCGCCAGCAGCGTCCAGACAGGGAATGAGCAGTTCTTC. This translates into CASSVQTGNEQFF.